What follows are 3 T cell receptor beta chains derived from one specimen sequenced in a study of shared clonotypes between healthy human individuals. The assay was immunoSEQ multiplex PCR, and TCRdb's table has in-frame clones only and misses some. The sample comprises about 2 million clones, approximately 94% of which are singletons, and around 1.2% rests with the top ten. CD45RO-negative CD8 cells positively selected for CCR7 made up the naive population, which excluded terminally differentiated effector memory CD45RA+ cells. Material: naive CD8+ T cells sorted from blood. Receptor source: a man younger than 30 in good health.

V is TRBV7-9 and J is TRBJ1-1, with a weak D call TRBD1 (5 bases). The CDR3 contains 15 residues. Germline V gene lookup returns CDR1 SEHNR and CDR2 FQNEAQ (reference sequence). Trimming took 1 base from V and 11 from J, leaving 20 bases between them. The CDR3 bases are TGTGCCAGCAGCTTAGAGAGACAGCACAAAGAGTGGGCTTTCTTT. This gives the protein CASSLERQHKEWAFF.

Details on this clone: This sample also contains other DNA sequences that code for the same CDR3. The chain uses TRBV25-1 and TRBJ2-7; D is unresolved. Germline-derived CDR1 and CDR2 are MGHDK and SYGVNS. There are 12 residues in the CDR3. Trimming took off 4 bases at V and 1 base at J, with 5 bases between the two ends. The CDR3 region is CASSVVSYEQYF. The CDR3 coding sequence is TGTGCCAGCAGTGTGGTTTCCTACGAGCAGTACTTC.

The rearrangement joins TRBV30 to TRBJ1-2; no clear D gene. Per the germline V gene, CDR1 is GTSNPN and CDR2 is SVGIG (reference sequence). The germline V and J ends were trimmed by 4 bases and 6 bases, with 21 bases remaining between them. This CDR3 is built from 15 residues. CDR3 protein: CAWTPRGSPGDGYTF. As DNA, the CDR3 is TGTGCCTGGACTCCACGGGGTTCCCCTGGAGATGGCTACACCTTC.